These 18 T cell receptor beta chains came from one sample sequenced in a study of T-cell memory formation after mild COVID-19. TCRdb reprocessed the 5' RACE reads with MiXCR, giving one entry per CDR3 protein. The sample includes nearly 250,000 distinct CDR3 sequences, approximately 15% of them seen just once. Source material: PBMCs or a T cell subset sorted from them (not recorded which). The receptors shown here come from an adult woman who had mild COVID-19 (a few samples of this study predate the infection). Cell type and time point are not known.

The J gene is TRBJ1-1, the V gene TRBV11-2, with 8 bases identical to TRBD1. Germline values: CDR1 SGHAT, CDR2 FQNNGV. Trimming removed 0 bases from V and 11 bases from J; junction bases left unmatched: 11. The CDR3 is made up of 15 amino acids. CDR3 region: CASSLDRQGLGSAFF. DNA of the CDR3: TGTGCCAGCAGCTTAGATAGACAGGGGTTGGGGAGTGCTTTCTTT. The full variable domain, with the rest looked up from reference TRBV11-2 and TRBJ1-1, is EAGVAQSPRYKIIEKRQSVAFWCNPISGHATLYWYQQILGQGPKLLIQFQNNGVVDDSQLPKDRFSAERLKGVDSTLKIQPAKLEDSAVYLCASSLDRQGLGSAFFGQGTRLTVV.

This clonotype appeared a few times. The CDR3 region is CASSYEETGTGNTIYF. CDR3 bases: TGTGCCAGCAGTTACGAGGAAACAGGGACGGGAAACACCATATATTTT. The V and J genes are TRBV6-6 and TRBJ1-3, with D tentatively TRBD1 (6 bases). V gave up 2 bases and J gave up 4 bases, with 15 bases separating them. The CDR3 is made up of 16 amino acids. Germline CDR1 reads MNHNY; CDR2 reads SVGAGI (reference sequence).

This clonotype was seen a handful of times. The chain links TRBV30 to TRBJ2-5; D remains unclear. CDR1 and CDR2 (germline): GTSNPN, SVGIG (reference sequence). The CDR3 spans 14 residues. Between the trimmed V and J ends, which lost 3 bases and 5 bases, there was a span of 16 bases. CDR3 DNA sequence: TGTGCCTGGAGCCTTCCTAAAAATGGGGAGACCCAGTACTTC. This encodes CAWSLPKNGETQYF.

The gene calls are TRBV19 and TRBJ2-3; D might be TRBD1 (6 bases). This CDR3 has 17 residues. Germline V gene sequence: CDR1 LNHDA, CDR2 SQIVND (reference sequence). The V gene lost 2 bases and the J gene lost 0 bases, with 15 bases spanning the gap. The DNA of the CDR3 is TGTGCCAGTAGTATAACCGGACAGTTGTCTAGCACAGATACGCAGTATTTT. It encodes CASSITGQLSSTDTQYF.

This clonotype was observed many times. The rearrangement links TRBV20-1 to TRBJ1-2; 8 positions match TRBD1. Losses at the gene ends were 2 bases for V and 7 bases for J; bases not matched to a gene: 3. The CDR3 runs to 12 residues. Germline CDR1 and CDR2: DFQATT and SNEGSKA (reference sequence). The DNA of the CDR3 is TGCAGTGCTAGACAGGGGGCGATTGGCTACACCTTC. This sequence encodes CSARQGAIGYTF.

This clonotype was counted only a few times. V and J are TRBV7-3 and TRBJ2-7, with 7 bases aligning to TRBD2. This CDR3 has 15 amino acids. Germline loops: CDR1 SGHTA, CDR2 FQGTGA. V trimming: 2 bases; J trimming: 4 bases; junction bases outside the gene matches: 8. The CDR3 here is CASSLSSGWKYEQYF. The CDR3 nucleotides read TGTGCCAGCAGCTTATCTAGCGGTTGGAAATACGAGCAGTACTTC.

This clonotype was counted only a few times. The rearrangement joins TRBV6-6 to TRBJ2-7; TRBD1 matches at 7 bases. The CDR3 spans 13 residues. Trimming cost V 0 bases and J 6 bases; bases outside gene matches: 2. Germline V gene sequence: CDR1 MNHNY, CDR2 SVGAGI (reference sequence). The CDR3 loop is CASSYSTGSEQYF. The DNA for the CDR3 is TGTGCCAGCAGTTACTCGACAGGGAGCGAGCAGTACTTC.

This clonotype turned up a few times. This chain's CDR3 is CASSVATRTGGFGEAFF. CDR3 coding DNA: TGTGCCAGCAGCGTAGCAACGAGGACAGGGGGCTTTGGTGAAGCTTTCTTT. The rearrangement uses TRBV9 and TRBJ1-1; 11 bases agree with TRBD1. The germline V gene has CDR1 SGDLS and CDR2 YYNGEE. The CDR3 length is 17 residues. V lost 0 bases, J lost 7 bases, and 11 bases stayed unmatched.

Details on this clonotype: Germline and junction disagree at one end, which may indicate a read error. The rearrangement joins TRBV7-9 to TRBJ2-1; TRBD2 aligns across 7 bases. This CDR3 is 14 amino acids long. The V gene's germline CDR1 is SEHNR and CDR2 FQNEAQ (reference sequence). As DNA, the CDR3 is TGTGCCAGCAGCCTAGCGGTCTCCTACAATGAGCAGTTCTTC. This gives the protein CASSLAVSYNEQFF.

This clonotype was recorded at least ten times. The chain joins TRBV9 to TRBJ1-2; no firm D call. The CDR3 spans 15 residues. CDR1 is SGDLS, CDR2 YYNGEE, per germline. Deletions cut 1 base from V and 7 bases from J, with 17 bases between. The CDR3 sequence: CASSVSAGPDFGYTF. The CDR3 DNA sequence: TGTGCCAGCAGCGTAAGCGCCGGACCCGATTTTGGCTACACCTTC.

This clonotype appeared many times. The J gene is TRBJ2-6, the V gene TRBV20-1, with D tentatively TRBD2 (6 bases). Germline CDR1 DFQATT, CDR2 SNEGSKA (reference sequence). The CDR3 contains 16 residues. Trimming took 4 bases from V and 2 from J, leaving 15 bases between them. CDR3 protein: CSATRWGETGANVLTF. CDR3 DNA: TGCAGTGCTACTCGGTGGGGGGAAACTGGGGCCAACGTCCTGACTTTC.

The V gene is TRBV5-1, the J gene TRBJ2-7; 7 bases line up with TRBD1. J lost 3 bases, V lost 4 bases, and 7 bases had no gene match. CDR1 and CDR2 from the germline V gene are SGHRS and YFSETQ. The CDR3 covers 14 residues. CDR3 DNA: TGCGCCAGCAGCCCCCGCGCAGGGGGCTACGAGCAGTACTTC. Its translation is CASSPRAGGYEQYF. Variable domain in full (rest from reference TRBV5-1 and TRBJ2-7): KAGVTQTPRYLIKTRGQQVTLSCSPISGHRSVSWYQQTPGQGLQFLFEYFSETQRNKGNFPGRFSGRQFSNSRSEMNVSTLELGDSALYLCASSPRAGGYEQYFGPGTRLTVT.

There are a few counts of this clonotype. This chain joins TRBV5-1 and TRBJ2-2; no reliable D call. The germline V and J ends were trimmed by 0 bases and 3 bases, with 6 bases remaining between them. Germline V lookup: CDR1 SGHRS, CDR2 YFSETQ. The CDR3 extends over 14 amino acids. CDR3 loop: CASSLVLDTGELFF. As DNA, the CDR3 is TGCGCCAGCAGCTTGGTTCTGGACACCGGGGAGCTGTTTTTT.

This clonotype was seen ten or more times. The V call is TRBV7-6, the J call TRBJ2-5, with 11 bases fitting TRBD2. The V gene end was trimmed by 5 bases and the J gene end by 5 bases; junction bases not matched to a gene: 10. In germline, CDR1 is SGHVS, CDR2 FNYEAQ. The CDR3 sequence is 16 residues long. The DNA of the CDR3 is TGTGCCAGCAGCCTCGGGACTAGCGGCGGTCGGGAGACCCAGTACTTC. Its protein is CASSLGTSGGRETQYF.

This sequence joins TRBV25-1 and TRBJ2-7; the D gene is possibly TRBD2 (6 bases). CDR1 is MGHDK and CDR2 is SYGVNS in the germline V gene. The CDR3 loop spans 15 amino acids. Trimming pared 8 bases from V and 2 bases from J, leaving 19 bases between. The CDR3 protein is CASQQSGTVTYEQYF. The CDR3 DNA sequence: TGTGCCAGCCAACAATCCGGGACTGTCACCTACGAGCAGTACTTC.

The V call is TRBV27, the J call TRBJ2-2; D possibly corresponds to TRBD1 (5 bases). CDR3 length: 15 residues. V lost 4 bases and J 6 bases, leaving 15 bases between the germline ends. CDR1 MNHEY and CDR2 SMNVEV come from the germline V gene (reference sequence). CDR3 coding DNA: TGTGCCAGCAGTTCCCGGTATCAGGGTGCCGGGGAGCTGTTTTTT. Its protein is CASSSRYQGAGELFF.

V usage is TRBV7-2 and J usage is TRBJ2-1; TRBD2 matches at 12 bases. The CDR3 runs 15 residues. Germline CDR1 is SGHTA and CDR2 is FQGNSA. Trimming took 0 bases from V and 9 from J; bases not matched to a gene: 3. CDR3 in DNA: TGTGCCAGCAGCTTAGCACTAGCGGGAGGAGGTGAGCAGTTCTTC. It yields the protein CASSLALAGGGEQFF.

The chain uses TRBV12-3 or TRBV12-4 and TRBJ2-1; D may be TRBD2 (6 bases). V was clipped by 6 bases and J by 0 bases, with 9 bases between them. The CDR3 loop spans 14 amino acids. Here the CDR3 reads CASSPGDSYNEQFF. As DNA, the CDR3 is TGTGCCAGCAGCCCGGGGGACTCCTACAATGAGCAGTTCTTC.